The clone carrying this TCR beta chain was observed many times. No antigen is known for it. This CDR3 has 15 amino acids. The V and J ends lost 5 bases and 3 bases, in that order; junction bases with no gene match: 5. Germline assignment: CDR1 LGHDT and CDR2 YNNKEL (reference sequence). The record originates from a study of response to subunit inactivated influenza vaccine. Study-level findings and limits: The authors suggested that few new T cells are recruited per seasonal influenza vaccination.

TCRdb itself ran the RT-PCR reads through MiXCR, one entry per CDR3 protein. The table shows under 950,000 distinct CDR3 sequences, with approximately 22% occurring only once. The chain uses TRBV3-1 and TRBJ2-5; 11 nucleotides line up with TRBD2. The source material was PBMCs from blood, sampled approximately 5 days after vaccination. The clonotype comes from a man in his forties or fifties who received an inactivated influenza vaccine. The CDR3 loop is CASSEGTSGEETQYF. In nucleotides, the CDR3 is TGTGCCAGCAGCGAAGGGACTAGCGGAGAAGAGACCCAGTACTTC.